This T cell receptor (beta chain) appears in the sequencing data of a study of T cell responses to AZD1222 COVID-19 vaccine (dated by TCRdb to the early 2020s). At the level of the whole study: TCR sequencing covered roughly 230 trial participants: 200 to 220 given two doses of AZD1222 and 26 given two doses of MenACWY control vaccine. Trial participants were enrolled by age into 18-55, 56-69 and 70-plus year subgroups, with roughly 150, 30 and 60 TCR-sequenced participants respectively. Overall results and qualifications from the work: Because no samples from the day 14 peak response were available, repertoires could be characterized only after the peak T cell response. Reportedly, close to half of the unique spike-specific TCRs recognized epitopes lying outside the regions that are mutated in the B.1.351 and B.1.1.7 variants. Participants were mostly white British, with more females than males. The authors suggested clonal diversity may have been underestimated. A significant rise in spike-specific TCR breadth and depth was observed after two AZD1222 doses relative to day 0 and relative to MenACWY recipients. The vaccine-associated CD4 TCRs covered the entire spike protein, and the dominant responses fell in regions 160-218 and 743-854. The 56-69-year group was small, and its depth increase did not reach significance, likely because of low power. Only five or six AZD1222 recipients were SARS-CoV-2 seropositive at baseline, limiting conclusions about previously exposed vaccinees.

CDR1 and CDR2 are drawn from the germline V gene: MNHEY, SVGAGI. The junction carries 16 bases between V and J, which are trimmed by 6 bases and 8 bases respectively. CDR3 length: 13 amino acids, cysteine to phenylalanine. Only CDR3 DNA remains: 39 bases, in frame from the first base. The CDR3 regions of human TCRbeta chains were subjected to immunosequencing. The paper's processing steps were these. TCRs in the repertoires were matched against a reference library of SARS-CoV-2-specific TCRs that had been generated with the MIRA antigen-specificity platform. Breadth meant the fraction of unique TCRs that were SARS-CoV-2-associated, whereas depth meant the fraction of total T cells that were SARS-CoV-2-associated. Using the MIRA data, each spike-specific TCR was assigned both to the spike region to which the TCR was reactive and to a CD4 or CD8 class. Log10-transformed breadth and depth values were compared by one-way ANOVA with Sidak's multiple comparisons tests. Sourced from immuneACCESS, this table was stored by TCRdb with only in-frame sequences that have V and J called. A share of the clones is absent; for the studies checked, an unresolved V gene accounts for under half, and the remainder has no known explanation. V and J calls and clone size are copied from that table; D and trimming were computed from the DNA. In all, the sample holds roughly 77,000 clones, and approximately 91% of those were seen once. In total, the top ten clones hold roughly 5% of the sample.

The time point label of this sample denotes: baseline before first vaccination. The label giving this sample's treatment or condition can be read as: meningococcal conjugate vaccine given as trial control. Vaccinee samples were obtained from the UK trials COV001 and COV002, which included a single-blind randomized controlled phase 2/3 trial of AZD1222 (ChAdOx1 nCoV-19) in healthy adults. For TCRbeta chain sequencing, PBMC samples from trial participants were taken at day 0 and at day 28 after the second dose. A word on this clone: Its target antigen remains unknown. Base qualities are not provided; no much larger clone lies one nucleotide away.

Specimen: peripheral blood, collected on day 0 of MenACWY control vaccination. Recombination joined TRBV6-5 with TRBJ1-2, with the D segment identity uncertain. This clonotype was sampled from an adult in good health. The CDR3 has the sequence CASRLTAARGYTF. The sequenced DNA: TGTGCCAGCAGATTAACAGCTGCCCGGGGCTACACCTTC.